A selection of T cell receptor beta chains follows, all from one sample in a study of OX40 agonist ivuxolimab in advanced cancers. Data came from immunoSEQ multiplex PCR; TCRdb stores just in-frame clones and leaves some out. Among some 14,000 clones listed, about 82% were seen once. The specimen was CD4+ or CD8+ T cells sorted from blood, collected in a trial of the OX40 agonist ivuxolimab. These receptors all stem from an adult with an advanced solid tumor such as melanoma, head and neck, liver or kidney cancer. Each CDR3 is given with its conserved first and last residue. A D gene is named only where the DNA matches it firmly. The listing skips clone size in some rows; elsewhere it reads once, few, many or a size class.

len | abundance | j_gene | v_gene | d_gene | CDR3aa | CDR3nt
15 | . | TRBJ1-1 | TRBV27 | TRBD1 | CASSLTGFQATEAFF | TGTGCCAGCAGTTTGACAGGGTTTCAAGCCACTGAAGCTTTCTTT
12 | . | TRBJ1-1 | TRBV5-5 | . | CASRDSGTEAFF | TGTGCCAGCAGGGATAGTGGCACTGAAGCTTTCTTT
11 | . | TRBJ2-1 | TRBV5-4 | . | CASTLSGEQFF | TGTGCCAGCACGCTGTCCGGCGAGCAGTTCTTC
17 | medium-sized | TRBJ2-1 | TRBV5-1 | TRBD2 | CASSPETAGGLYNEQFF | TGCGCCAGCAGCCCTGAAACAGCGGGAGGGCTATACAATGAGCAGTTCTTC
15 | . | TRBJ1-1 | TRBV9 | . | CASSVTRTDYTEAFF | TGTGCCAGCAGCGTAACTCGGACAGACTACACTGAAGCTTTCTTT
13 | . | TRBJ1-4 | TRBV7-6 | . | CASSLVLGEKLFF | TGTGCCAGCAGCTTAGTTTTGGGAGAAAAACTGTTTTTT
18 | . | TRBJ2-3 | TRBV4-1 | TRBD2 | CASSQGGTSGRDTDTQYF | TGCGCCAGCAGCCAAGGGGGGACTAGCGGGAGAGACACAGATACGCAGTATTTT
15 | . | TRBJ2-2 | TRBV6-5 | TRBD2 | CASSYLAGSTGELFF | TGTGCCAGCAGTTACCTAGCGGGGAGCACCGGGGAGCTGTTTTTT
15 | once | TRBJ1-4 | TRBV6-6 | . | CASSYIQKEDEKLFF | TGTGCCAGCAGTTACATACAGAAGGAGGATGAAAAACTGTTTTTT
17 | . | TRBJ1-2 | TRBV7-9 | TRBD1 | CASSATDRGLIMRGYTF | TGTGCCAGCAGCGCTACTGACAGGGGGCTCATAATGCGTGGCTACACCTTC
12 | . | TRBJ2-7 | TRBV9 | . | CASSPRPYEQYF | TGTGCCAGCAGCCCTCGCCCCTACGAGCAGTACTTC
14 | . | TRBJ1-4 | TRBV29-1 | . | CSVELGTTNEKLFF | TGCAGCGTTGAATTGGGGACAACTAATGAAAAACTGTTTTTT
16 | . | TRBJ2-1 | TRBV27 | . | CASSLSPNRYDNEQFF | TGTGCCAGCAGTCTCTCCCCCAATAGGTACGACAATGAGCAGTTCTTC
15 | . | TRBJ2-3 | TRBV9 | . | CASSAGDSSEDTQYF | TGTGCCAGCAGCGCGGGGGACAGCTCGGAAGATACGCAGTATTTT
16 | few | TRBJ2-3 | TRBV15 | TRBD2 | CATSRDRGGATDTQYF | TGTGCCACCAGCAGAGATCGCGGGGGGGCCACAGATACGCAGTATTTT
13 | . | TRBJ2-1 | TRBV7-3 | TRBD2 | CASGTSVYNEQFF | TGTGCCAGCGGGACTAGCGTTTACAATGAGCAGTTCTTC
15 | . | TRBJ1-4 | TRBV19 | . | CASSATGPSTEKLFF | TGTGCCAGTAGTGCCACCGGGCCAAGTACCGAAAAACTGTTTTTT
13 | once | TRBJ1-2 | TRBV6-6 | . | CASSYPGDYGYTF | TGTGCCAGCAGTTACCCAGGGGACTATGGCTACACCTTC
14 | . | TRBJ2-1 | TRBV13 | . | CASSLGRVNNEQFF | TGTGCCAGCAGCTTAGGGCGGGTCAACAATGAGCAGTTCTTC
17 | . | TRBJ2-1 | TRBV7-3 | TRBD1 | CASSPSPTGGKYNEQFF | TGTGCCAGCAGCCCATCCCCGACAGGGGGCAAATACAATGAGCAGTTCTTC
16 | . | TRBJ2-6 | TRBV15 | . | CATSSQSGSGANVLTF | TGTGCCACCAGCAGCCAATCAGGCTCTGGGGCCAACGTCCTGACTTTC
15 | . | TRBJ2-7 | TRBV5-4 | TRBD2 | CASSAEGREGLEQYF | TGTGCCAGCAGCGCGGAGGGTCGGGAGGGCCTCGAGCAGTACTTC
17 | . | TRBJ1-3 | TRBV6-1 | TRBD1 | CASSDLRGTGVENTIYF | TGTGCCAGCAGTGATCTCCGCGGGACAGGGGTAGAAAACACCATATATTTT
14 | . | TRBJ2-1 | TRBV30 | TRBD2 | CAWSVLTSPTEQFF | TGTGCCTGGAGTGTACTGACTAGCCCAACCGAGCAGTTCTTC
15 | once | TRBJ2-1 | TRBV7-9 | TRBD2 | CASSQPGLAGNEQFF | TGTGCCAGCAGCCAACCGGGACTAGCGGGCAATGAGCAGTTCTTC
16 | . | TRBJ1-4 | TRBV9 | . | CASSVGEVAANEKLFF | TGTGCCAGCAGCGTAGGAGAGGTGGCAGCTAATGAAAAACTGTTTTTT
18 | once | TRBJ2-2 | TRBV4-1 | TRBD2 | CASSPVGGPGLEPGELFF | TGCGCCAGCAGCCCGGTGGGGGGGCCGGGACTAGAGCCCGGGGAGCTGTTTTTT
14 | . | TRBJ2-7 | TRBV9 | TRBD1 | CASSPGQGAYEQYF | TGTGCCAGCAGCCCGGGACAGGGGGCGTACGAGCAGTACTTC
16 | . | TRBJ1-5 | TRBV2 | . | CASSEFEGINNQPQHF | TGTGCCAGCAGTGAATTCGAAGGTATCAACAATCAGCCCCAGCATTTT
17 | . | TRBJ2-1 | TRBV4-1 | . | CASSRPKDGKKSDEQFF | TGCGCCAGCAGCCGGCCAAAGGACGGAAAGAAATCGGATGAGCAGTTCTTC
15 | . | TRBJ2-5 | TRBV6-5 | . | CASSYSPRNQETQYF | TGTGCCAGCAGTTACTCCCCGAGGAATCAAGAGACCCAGTACTTC
14 | medium-sized | TRBJ1-2 | TRBV6-5 | . | CASNVGGSNYGYTF | TGTGCCAGCAACGTCGGGGGATCGAACTATGGCTACACCTTC
13 | . | TRBJ2-3 | TRBV5-4 | . | CASSLVATDTQYF | TGTGCCAGCAGCTTGGTAGCTACAGATACGCAGTATTTT
13 | . | TRBJ2-7 | TRBV10-2 | . | CASRGGSPNEQYF | TGCGCCAGCAGAGGGGGGAGCCCTAATGAGCAGTACTTC
14 | few | TRBJ2-7 | TRBV6-1 | . | CASSEFDGPYEQYF | TGTGCCAGCAGTGAATTCGACGGCCCCTACGAGCAGTACTTC
14 | . | TRBJ2-5 | TRBV9 | TRBD2 | CASSPGTNQETQYF | TGTGCCAGCAGCCCCGGGACTAACCAAGAGACCCAGTACTTC
11 | . | TRBJ2-5 | TRBV7-9 | . | CASSSGETQYF | TGTGCCAGCAGCTCAGGGGAGACCCAGTACTTC
14 | . | TRBJ2-7 | TRBV11-3 | . | CASSPPGRTYEQYF | TGTGCCAGCAGCCCCCCGGGACGCACCTACGAGCAGTACTTC
17 | . | TRBJ2-7 | TRBV18 | . | CASSPLVGRGSTYEQYF | TGTGCCAGCTCACCACTGGTTGGTAGGGGGTCAACCTACGAGCAGTACTTC
15 | . | TRBJ2-7 | TRBV6-5 | . | CASSHSGQLSYEQYF | TGTGCCAGCAGCCACTCAGGGCAGCTCTCCTACGAGCAGTACTTC
18 | . | TRBJ2-2 | TRBV27 | . | CASSPSGPDGPIGQELFF | TGTGCCAGCAGTCCGTCCGGGCCCGACGGGCCCATAGGTCAGGAGCTGTTTTTT
17 | medium-sized | TRBJ2-1 | TRBV19 | TRBD2 | CASSLKTSEPQGNEQFF | TGTGCCAGTAGTCTGAAGACTAGCGAGCCCCAAGGGAATGAGCAGTTCTTC
16 | . | TRBJ2-5 | TRBV5-4 | TRBD2 | CASRPGVAGVEETQYF | TGTGCCAGCAGACCAGGGGTAGCGGGAGTAGAGGAGACCCAGTACTTC
12 | . | TRBJ2-7 | TRBV6-1 | TRBD2 | CASTSGVYEQYF | TGTGCCAGCACTAGCGGGGTCTACGAGCAGTACTTC
16 | . | TRBJ2-5 | TRBV7-9 | TRBD2 | CASSVPSGGAQETQYF | TGTGCCAGCAGCGTCCCTAGCGGGGGGGCCCAAGAGACCCAGTACTTC
13 | . | TRBJ1-1 | TRBV19 | . | CASSPWGNTEAFF | TGTGCCAGTAGTCCGTGGGGGAACACTGAAGCTTTCTTT
14 | . | TRBJ2-7 | TRBV5-4 | . | CASSPGGMVDEQYF | TGTGCCAGCAGCCCTGGCGGGATGGTAGACGAGCAGTACTTC
13 | . | TRBJ2-7 | TRBV18 | . | CASSPPSFGEQYF | TGTGCCAGCTCACCACCAAGTTTCGGGGAGCAGTACTTC
16 | . | TRBJ1-2 | TRBV5-4 | TRBD1 | CASSLNGQGRIYGYTF | TGTGCCAGCAGCTTAAACGGACAGGGGCGAATCTATGGCTACACCTTC
15 | once | TRBJ2-3 | TRBV2 | . | CASSDARLAGDTQYF | TGTGCCAGCAGTGACGCCAGATTAGCTGGAGATACGCAGTATTTT
16 | once | TRBJ2-2 | TRBV7-2 | . | CASSVRGPGNTGELFF | TGTGCCAGCAGCGTCCGCGGTCCAGGGAACACCGGGGAGCTGTTTTTT
15 | . | TRBJ1-2 | TRBV9 | . | CASSVDGHQNYGYTF | TGTGCCAGCAGCGTAGATGGGCACCAGAACTATGGCTACACCTTC
14 | . | TRBJ2-7 | TRBV28 | . | CASSFPRQGHEQYF | TGTGCCAGCAGTTTCCCCCGCCAGGGCCACGAGCAGTACTTC
13 | . | TRBJ1-4 | TRBV7-8 | . | CASSLWANEKLFF | TGTGCCAGCAGCTTATGGGCTAATGAAAAACTGTTTTTT
18 | . | TRBJ2-5 | TRBV7-6 | TRBD2 | CASSPPGLAGIYQETQYF | TGTGCCAGCAGCCCCCCCGGGCTAGCGGGAATTTACCAAGAGACCCAGTACTTC